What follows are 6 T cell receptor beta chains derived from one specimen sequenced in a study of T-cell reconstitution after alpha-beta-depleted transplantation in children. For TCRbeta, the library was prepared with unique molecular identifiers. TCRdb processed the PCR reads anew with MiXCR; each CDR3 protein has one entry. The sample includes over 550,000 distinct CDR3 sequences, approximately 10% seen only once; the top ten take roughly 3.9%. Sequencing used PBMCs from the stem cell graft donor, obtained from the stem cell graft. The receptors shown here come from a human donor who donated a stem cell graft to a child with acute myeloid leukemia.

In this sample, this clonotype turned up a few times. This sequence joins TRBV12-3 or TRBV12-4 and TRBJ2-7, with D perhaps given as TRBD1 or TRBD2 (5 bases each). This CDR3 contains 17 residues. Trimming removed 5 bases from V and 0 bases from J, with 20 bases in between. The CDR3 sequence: CASSLRDAIPFSYEQYF. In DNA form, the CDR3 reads TGTGCCAGCAGTCTCCGGGACGCAATACCGTTCTCCTACGAGCAGTACTTC.

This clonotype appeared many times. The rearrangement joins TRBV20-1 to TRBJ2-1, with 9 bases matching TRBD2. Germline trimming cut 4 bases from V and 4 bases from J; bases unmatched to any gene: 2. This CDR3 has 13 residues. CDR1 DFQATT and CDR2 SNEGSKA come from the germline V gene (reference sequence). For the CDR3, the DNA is TGCAGTGCTATTAGCGGGGGATACAATGAGCAGTTCTTC. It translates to CSAISGGYNEQFF.

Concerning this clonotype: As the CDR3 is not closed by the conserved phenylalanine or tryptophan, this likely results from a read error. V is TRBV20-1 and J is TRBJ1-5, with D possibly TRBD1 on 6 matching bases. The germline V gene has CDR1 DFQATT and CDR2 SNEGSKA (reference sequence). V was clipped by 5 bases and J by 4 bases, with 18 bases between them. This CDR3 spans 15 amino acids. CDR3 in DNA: TGCAGTGCTCATATCGGGGGCATGGGAAATCAGCCCCAGCATTAT. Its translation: CSAHIGGMGNQPQHY.

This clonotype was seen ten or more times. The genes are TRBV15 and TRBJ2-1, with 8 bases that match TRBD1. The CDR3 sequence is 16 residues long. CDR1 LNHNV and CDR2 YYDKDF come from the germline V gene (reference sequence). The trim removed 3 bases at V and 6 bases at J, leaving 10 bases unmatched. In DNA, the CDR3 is TGTGCCACCAGCAGCCCCCGGACAGGGAGTGGCAATGAGCAGTTCTTC. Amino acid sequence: CATSSPRTGSGNEQFF.

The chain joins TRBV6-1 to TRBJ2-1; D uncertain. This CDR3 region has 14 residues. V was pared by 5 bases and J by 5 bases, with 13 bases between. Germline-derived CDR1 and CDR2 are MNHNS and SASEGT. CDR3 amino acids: CASSPMGGNNEQFF. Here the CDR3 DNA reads TGTGCCAGCAGTCCTATGGGCGGAAACAATGAGCAGTTCTTC.

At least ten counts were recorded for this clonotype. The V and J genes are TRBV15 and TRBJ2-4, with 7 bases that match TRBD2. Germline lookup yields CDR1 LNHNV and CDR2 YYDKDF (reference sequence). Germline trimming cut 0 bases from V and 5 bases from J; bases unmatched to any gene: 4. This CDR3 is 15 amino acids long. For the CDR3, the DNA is TGTGCCACCAGCAGAGATCAGACTAGCCAAAACATTCAGTACTTC. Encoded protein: CATSRDQTSQNIQYF.